The 15 T cell receptor beta chains reported below all come from one sample, sequenced in a study of T cells after yellow fever vaccination. One entry per CDR3 protein results from TCRdb running MiXCR on the 5' RACE reads. The sample lists around 50,000 distinct CDR3 sequences, 7% to 8.5% occurring once. Here the sequenced sample was CD8+ T cells sorted from PBMCs, taken roughly 15 days after the first yellow fever vaccination. Receptors originate from a man younger than 35 who received the YFV17D yellow fever vaccine.

This clonotype was picked up many times. The V call is TRBV6-1, the J call TRBJ1-1, with D unresolved. Germline CDR1 is MNHNS and CDR2 is SASEGT. With 6 bases removed from V and 1 base from J, the gap between germline ends came to 12 bases. The CDR3 has 14 amino acids. The DNA for the CDR3 is TGTGCCAGCAGCTCAGTCTCTGGGAACACTGAAGCTTTCTTT. Protein product: CASSSVSGNTEAFF.

In its sample, this clonotype was seen many times. The chain is built from TRBV4-3 and TRBJ2-5, with D possibly matching TRBD2 (6 bases). Trimming pared 0 bases from V and 4 bases from J, leaving 12 bases between. CDR1 is LGHNA and CDR2 is YSLEER in the germline V gene. The CDR3 extends over 15 amino acids. For the CDR3, the DNA is TGCGCCAGCAGCCAAGATGGGCTAGCGCTAGAGACCCAGTACTTC. Its translation: CASSQDGLALETQYF.

This clonotype occurred many times. The rearrangement uses TRBV7-2 and TRBJ2-3, with 8 bases fitting TRBD2. Looked up from germline, CDR1 is SGHTA and CDR2 is FQGNSA. CDR3 length: 15 residues. With V trimmed by 1 base and J by 2 bases, 2 bases remained unmatched. This CDR3 reads CASSLGGGTTDTQYF. CDR3 coding DNA: TGTGCCAGCAGCTTAGGCGGGGGGACCACAGATACGCAGTATTTT.

This clonotype has just a few counts. This chain connects TRBV4-1 to TRBJ1-4; D unresolved. Looked up from germline, CDR1 is MGHRA and CDR2 is YSYEKL. V was trimmed by 5 bases and J by 7 bases, leaving 11 bases between them. This CDR3 spans 13 amino acids. The CDR3 coding sequence is TGCGCCAGCAGCTCCCCGGCGCTTGAAAAACTGTTTTTT. Its protein is CASSSPALEKLFF.

This chain joins TRBV6-1 and TRBJ1-3, with TRBD1 identical over 7 bases. CDR1 and CDR2 (germline): MNHNS, SASEGT. The CDR3 sequence is 16 residues long. V was clipped by 5 bases and J by 3 bases; unmatched bases: 10. The CDR3 spells CASSTGIDRDGNTIYF. In DNA form, the CDR3 reads TGTGCCAGCAGTACGGGGATTGACAGGGATGGAAACACCATATATTTT.

This clonotype was detected only a few times. The V call is TRBV4-3, the J call TRBJ2-3; D is uncertain. CDR1 and CDR2 from the germline V gene are LGHNA and YSLEER. The CDR3 has 15 amino acids. With 0 bases removed from V and 6 bases from J, the gap between germline ends came to 13 bases. The CDR3 reads CASSQDRTLKDTQYF. The CDR3 bases are TGCGCCAGCAGCCAAGACAGGACCCTGAAGGATACGCAGTATTTT.

The chain uses TRBV27 and TRBJ2-5, with 9 bases matching TRBD2. Germline V CDR1 and CDR2: MNHEY, SMNVEV (reference sequence). The CDR3 has 16 residues. The J segment lost 2 bases and the V segment lost 8 bases, leaving 12 bases of the junction unmatched. This CDR3 reads CASAWGVAGVQETQYF. CDR3 DNA: TGTGCCAGCGCCTGGGGAGTAGCGGGGGTACAAGAGACCCAGTACTTC.

This clonotype was seen at least ten times. The genes are TRBV4-1 and TRBJ2-7; possible D gene TRBD1, 6 bases. There are 16 residues in the CDR3. Germline values: CDR1 MGHRA, CDR2 YSYEKL. V was cut by 0 bases and J by 0 bases, with 12 bases left in between. As DNA, the CDR3 is TGCGCCAGCAGCCAAGAGTGGGGGCCGAGCTCCTACGAGCAGTACTTC. Translation: CASSQEWGPSSYEQYF.

This clonotype appeared many times. This sequence joins TRBV3-1 and TRBJ2-1, with 7 nucleotides matching TRBD2. CDR1 LGHDT and CDR2 YNNKEL come from the germline V gene (reference sequence). The ends lost 0 bases at V and 1 base at J; junction bases unmatched: 6. This CDR3 region has 17 residues. The CDR3 loop is CASSQDPAGISYNEQFF. CDR3 DNA sequence: TGTGCCAGCAGCCAAGATCCAGCGGGGATTTCCTACAATGAGCAGTTCTTC.

The chain joins TRBV7-2 to TRBJ2-5; TRBD2 might be the D (7 bases). There are 14 residues in the CDR3. V was clipped by 5 bases and J by 7 bases, with 17 bases between them. Germline assignment: CDR1 SGHTA and CDR2 FQGNSA. The CDR3 region is CASSPASGEGTQYF. DNA of the CDR3: TGTGCCAGCAGCCCGGCGTCAGGGGAGGGGACCCAGTACTTC.

Ten or more counts support this clonotype. The V gene is TRBV6-2 or TRBV6-3, the J gene TRBJ1-1, with 8 bases fitting TRBD1. CDR3 length equals 14 residues. Germline V CDR1 and CDR2: MNHEY, SVGEGT. Trimming cost V 6 bases and J 5 bases; bases outside gene matches: 8. The CDR3 coding sequence is TGTGCCAGCAGCCGTGGACAGGGAGGGACTGAAGCTTTCTTT. Protein: CASSRGQGGTEAFF.

The chain combines TRBV7-3 with TRBJ2-3; perhaps D is TRBD1 or TRBD2 (5 bases each). Between the trimmed V and J ends, which lost 4 bases and 5 bases, there was a span of 13 bases. The germline V gene has CDR1 SGHTA and CDR2 FQGTGA. CDR3 length: 14 amino acids. CDR3 bases: TGTGCCAGCAGCTCCGGGACCGGAGTAGATACGCAGTATTTT. It codes for CASSSGTGVDTQYF.

This clonotype has at least ten counts. For the CDR3, the DNA is TGCGCCAGCAGCCAAGATTCCGGGGGGGCCGGTGAGCAGTTCTTC. Its protein product is CASSQDSGGAGEQFF. The chain has TRBV4-1 and TRBJ2-1, with TRBD2 matching over 8 bases. V lost 0 bases and J lost 9; bases outside the gene matches: 7. Germline CDR1 MGHRA, CDR2 YSYEKL. CDR3 size: 15 residues.

This clonotype was counted many times. The V gene is TRBV6-2 or TRBV6-3, the J gene TRBJ2-5; 9 bases agree with TRBD2. Germline trimming cut 8 bases from V and 2 bases from J; bases unmatched to any gene: 3. Germline-derived CDR1 and CDR2 are MNHEY and SVGEGT. The CDR3 is 13 residues long. The CDR3 nucleotides read TGTGCCAGCGGCGGGGGGGAGCAAGAGACCCAGTACTTC. Its protein is CASGGGEQETQYF.

At least ten counts were recorded for this clonotype. This rearrangement joins TRBV20-1 to TRBJ2-1; 10 bases agree with TRBD2. CDR3 size: 21 residues. The J segment lost 8 bases and the V segment lost 5 bases, leaving 30 bases of the junction unmatched. The germline V gene has CDR1 DFQATT and CDR2 SNEGSKA (reference sequence). CDR3 amino acids: CSAVSGGLYPGDIHNLHEQFF. Here the CDR3 DNA reads TGCAGTGCTGTTAGCGGGGGGCTATACCCAGGGGATATTCATAATCTCCATGAGCAGTTCTTC.